The present T cell receptor beta chain was sequenced within a study of cytomegalovirus exposure and HLA in healthy donors. This clone was counted a few times. Both 60 Vbeta primers and 13 Jbeta primers went into the PCR. Assay used: immunoSEQ multiplex PCR; TCRdb lists only in-frame clones, some missing. The sample lists about 130,000 clones; around four fifths were seen once. Germline CDR1 reads SEHNR; CDR2 reads FQNEAQ (reference sequence). This CDR3 contains 15 residues. With 5 bases clipped from V and 6 bases from J, the junction kept 7 bases outside the gene matches. V and J are TRBV7-9 and TRBJ1-2; 12 nucleotides align to TRBD1. Material: PBMCs. The TCR sequence derives from a boy aged 2-15 years in good health and CMV-seronegative. CDR3 sequence reads: CASSLAGQGAHGYTF. The CDR3 nucleotides read TGTGCCAGCAGCCTGGCGGGACAGGGGGCCCATGGCTACACCTTC.